This TCR beta chain is from a study of regulatory T cells in long-lasting Graves disease. Trimming removed 4 bases from V and 7 bases from J, with 13 bases in between. Germline assignment: CDR1 MNHEY and CDR2 SVGEGT. CDR3 length: 13 amino acids. Both iRepertoire HTBI primers and Arm-PCR of CDR3 regions were used to build the TCR beta libraries. In TCRdb, the multiplex PCR reads were re-called with MiXCR into one record per CDR3 protein. Among about 460,000 distinct CDR3 sequences, roughly 23% were seen once, and the ten largest hold around 14%. Time point reported: persistent/refractory GD, antithyroid drugs over 5 years with positive TRAb. PBMCs provided the RNA from which the TCR library was made.

The source of this sequence is a female donor with Graves disease. This material consisted of peripheral blood mononuclear cells (PBMCs), taken when the disease was refractory, from a patient treated with antithyroid drugs. The chain is built from TRBV6-2 or TRBV6-3 and TRBJ1-1; the D gene is possibly TRBD1 (5 bases). The CDR3 DNA is TGTGCCAGCAGTTTCAAAGGGGTGGATGAAGCTTTCTTT. This sequence encodes CASSFKGVDEAFF.